These 2 T cell receptor beta chains share one sample of origin, sequenced in a study of identical twins. MiXCR, run by TCRdb on the 5' RACE reads, gives a single entry per CDR3 protein. The sample shows approximately 210,000 distinct CDR3 sequences, 6.5% of them seen only once. These data were also reused for a study on T cells expressing NK-cell markers.

Sequencing was carried out using CD8+ T cells sorted from blood. Every receptor here comes from a woman aged 18-29 years in good health.

This clonotype was seen many times. This chain uses TRBV5-6 with TRBJ2-7; D could derive from TRBD1 or TRBD2 (5 bases each). The CDR3 length is 13 residues. The germline V and J ends were trimmed by 6 bases and 4 bases, with 14 bases remaining between them. Germline V CDR1 and CDR2: SGHDT, YYEEEE. In DNA, the CDR3 is TGTGCCAGCACCGGGGACCGCCGGTACGAGCAGTACTTC. Protein sequence: CASTGDRRYEQYF.

Sample share makes this clonotype large (0.1 to 1%). The chain joins TRBV15 to TRBJ2-5; 10 bases align to TRBD1. The CDR3 is 13 amino acids. V was pared by 5 bases and J by 4 bases, with 1 base of the junction left unmatched. The germline V gene has CDR1 LNHNV and CDR2 YYDKDF (reference sequence). CDR3 amino acids: CATSWTGGETQYF. The CDR3, as DNA: TGTGCCACCAGCTGGACAGGGGGAGAGACCCAGTACTTC.